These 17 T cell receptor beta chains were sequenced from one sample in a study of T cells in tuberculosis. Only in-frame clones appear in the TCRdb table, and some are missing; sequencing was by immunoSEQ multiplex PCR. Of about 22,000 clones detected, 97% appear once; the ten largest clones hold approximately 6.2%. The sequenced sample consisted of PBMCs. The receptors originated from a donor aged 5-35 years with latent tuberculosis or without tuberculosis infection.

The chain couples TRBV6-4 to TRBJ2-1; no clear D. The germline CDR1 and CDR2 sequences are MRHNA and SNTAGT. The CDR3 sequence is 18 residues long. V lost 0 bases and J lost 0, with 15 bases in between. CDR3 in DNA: TGTGCCAGCAGTGACTCGAGAGTGCTCGCGGCCTCCTACAATGAGCAGTTCTTC. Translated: CASSDSRVLAASYNEQFF.

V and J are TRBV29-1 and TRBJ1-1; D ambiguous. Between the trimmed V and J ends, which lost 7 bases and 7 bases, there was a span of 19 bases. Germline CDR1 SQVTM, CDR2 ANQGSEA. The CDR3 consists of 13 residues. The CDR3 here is CSAVEQVGVEAFF. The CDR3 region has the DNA TGCAGCGCAGTAGAACAAGTCGGGGTTGAAGCTTTCTTT.

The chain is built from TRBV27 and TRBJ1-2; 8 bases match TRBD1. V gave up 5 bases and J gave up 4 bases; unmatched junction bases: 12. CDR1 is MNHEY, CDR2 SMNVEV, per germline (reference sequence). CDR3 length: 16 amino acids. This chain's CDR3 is CASSPATRGLVYGYTF. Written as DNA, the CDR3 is TGTGCCAGCAGTCCTGCCACCAGGGGGCTGGTCTATGGCTACACCTTC.

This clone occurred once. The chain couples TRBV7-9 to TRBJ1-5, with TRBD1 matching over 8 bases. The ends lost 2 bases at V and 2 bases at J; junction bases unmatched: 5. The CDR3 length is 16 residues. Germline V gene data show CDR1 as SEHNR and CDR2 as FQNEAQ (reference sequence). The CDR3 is CASSLSTGAGNQPQHF. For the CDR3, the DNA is TGTGCCAGCAGCTTATCGACAGGGGCCGGCAATCAGCCCCAGCATTTT.

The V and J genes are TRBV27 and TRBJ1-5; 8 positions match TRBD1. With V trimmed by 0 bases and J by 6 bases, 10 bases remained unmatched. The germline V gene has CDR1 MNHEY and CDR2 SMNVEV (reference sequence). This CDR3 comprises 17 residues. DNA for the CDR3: TGTGCCAGCAGTTTATCCCCCAGGGGGCTTCCTTTTCAGCCCCAGCATTTT. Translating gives CASSLSPRGLPFQPQHF.

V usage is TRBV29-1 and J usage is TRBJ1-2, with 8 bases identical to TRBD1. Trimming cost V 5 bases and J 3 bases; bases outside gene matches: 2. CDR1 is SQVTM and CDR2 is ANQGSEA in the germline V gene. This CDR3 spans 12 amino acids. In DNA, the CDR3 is TGCAGCGTTCCGGGACAGGACTATGGCTACACCTTC. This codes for CSVPGQDYGYTF.

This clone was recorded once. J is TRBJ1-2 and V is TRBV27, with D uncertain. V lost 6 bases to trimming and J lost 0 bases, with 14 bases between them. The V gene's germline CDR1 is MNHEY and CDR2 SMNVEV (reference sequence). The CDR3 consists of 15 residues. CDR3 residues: CASSSGLITNYGYTF. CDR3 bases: TGTGCCAGCAGCTCAGGACTGATAACTAACTATGGCTACACCTTC.

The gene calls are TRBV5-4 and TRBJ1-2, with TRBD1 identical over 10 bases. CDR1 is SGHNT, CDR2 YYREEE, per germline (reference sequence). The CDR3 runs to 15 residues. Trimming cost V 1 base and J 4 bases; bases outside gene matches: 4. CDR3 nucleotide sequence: TGTGCCAGCAGCTTGCGACAGGGGGCGTCCTATGGCTACACCTTC. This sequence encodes CASSLRQGASYGYTF.

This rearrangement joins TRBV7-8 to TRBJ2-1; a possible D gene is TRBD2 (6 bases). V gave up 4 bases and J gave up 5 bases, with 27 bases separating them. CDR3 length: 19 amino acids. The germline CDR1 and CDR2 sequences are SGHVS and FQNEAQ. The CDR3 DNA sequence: TGTGCCAGCAGCTCTCAGAACAGTGGAGGGACGACCAAGCACAATGAGCAGTTCTTC. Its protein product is CASSSQNSGGTTKHNEQFF.

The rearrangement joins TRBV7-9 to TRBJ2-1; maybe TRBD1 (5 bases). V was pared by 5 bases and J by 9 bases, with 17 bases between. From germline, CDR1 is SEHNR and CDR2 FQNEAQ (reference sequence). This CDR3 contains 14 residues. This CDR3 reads CASSLPMGLGEQFF. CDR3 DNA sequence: TGTGCCAGCAGCCTCCCGATGGGGCTCGGTGAGCAGTTCTTC.

CDR3 DNA: TGTGCCAGCAGTTTCTCGGTGGGGGGACAGGGGGCTCTCCGAGCTTTCTTT. Encoded protein: CASSFSVGGQGALRAFF. The chain uses TRBV27 and TRBJ1-1; 12 nucleotides agree with TRBD1. The J segment lost 10 bases and the V segment lost 3 bases, leaving 15 bases of the junction unmatched. Germline loops: CDR1 MNHEY, CDR2 SMNVEV (reference sequence). The length of the CDR3 is 17 residues.

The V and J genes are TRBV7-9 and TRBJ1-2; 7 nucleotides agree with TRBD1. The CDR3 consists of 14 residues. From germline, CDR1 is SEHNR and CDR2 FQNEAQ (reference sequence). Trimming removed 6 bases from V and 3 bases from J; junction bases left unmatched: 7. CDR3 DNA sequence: TGTGCCAGCAGACAAAACAGGGGTGACTATGGCTACACCTTC. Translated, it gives CASRQNRGDYGYTF.

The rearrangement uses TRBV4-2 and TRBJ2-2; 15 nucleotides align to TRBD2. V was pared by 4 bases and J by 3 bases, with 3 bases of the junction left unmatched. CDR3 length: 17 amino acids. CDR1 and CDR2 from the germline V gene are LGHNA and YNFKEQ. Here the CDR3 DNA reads TGTGCCAGCAGCCCCCGGACTAGCGGGAGGGACACCGGGGAGCTGTTTTTT. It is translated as CASSPRTSGRDTGELFF.

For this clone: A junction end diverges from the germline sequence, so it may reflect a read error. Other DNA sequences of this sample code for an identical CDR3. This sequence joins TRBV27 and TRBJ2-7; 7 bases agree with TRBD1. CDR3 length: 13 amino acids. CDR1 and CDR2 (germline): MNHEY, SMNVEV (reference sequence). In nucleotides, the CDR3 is TGCGCCAGCAGTGCCGGGACAGACTACGAGCAGTACTTC. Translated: CASSAGTDYEQYF.

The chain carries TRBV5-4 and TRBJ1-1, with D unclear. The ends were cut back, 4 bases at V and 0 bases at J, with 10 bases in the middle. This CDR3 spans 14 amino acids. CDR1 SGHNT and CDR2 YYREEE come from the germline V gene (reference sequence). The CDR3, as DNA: TGTGCCAGCAGCCCTGGCCGCATGAACACTGAAGCTTTCTTT. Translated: CASSPGRMNTEAFF.

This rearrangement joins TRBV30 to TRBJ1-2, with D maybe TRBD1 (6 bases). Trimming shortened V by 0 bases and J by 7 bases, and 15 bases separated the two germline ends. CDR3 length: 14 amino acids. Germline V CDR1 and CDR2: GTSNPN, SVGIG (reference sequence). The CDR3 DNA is TGTGCCTGGAGTGTACCGGGGGGCCTAAGTGGCTACACCTTC. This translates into CAWSVPGGLSGYTF.

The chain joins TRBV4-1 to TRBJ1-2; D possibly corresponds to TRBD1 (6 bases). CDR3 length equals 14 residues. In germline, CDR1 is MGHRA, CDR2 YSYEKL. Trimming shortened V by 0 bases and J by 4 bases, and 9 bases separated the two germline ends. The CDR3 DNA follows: TGCGCCAGCAGCCAAGATGTACAGGGCTATGGCTACACCTTC. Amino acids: CASSQDVQGYGYTF.